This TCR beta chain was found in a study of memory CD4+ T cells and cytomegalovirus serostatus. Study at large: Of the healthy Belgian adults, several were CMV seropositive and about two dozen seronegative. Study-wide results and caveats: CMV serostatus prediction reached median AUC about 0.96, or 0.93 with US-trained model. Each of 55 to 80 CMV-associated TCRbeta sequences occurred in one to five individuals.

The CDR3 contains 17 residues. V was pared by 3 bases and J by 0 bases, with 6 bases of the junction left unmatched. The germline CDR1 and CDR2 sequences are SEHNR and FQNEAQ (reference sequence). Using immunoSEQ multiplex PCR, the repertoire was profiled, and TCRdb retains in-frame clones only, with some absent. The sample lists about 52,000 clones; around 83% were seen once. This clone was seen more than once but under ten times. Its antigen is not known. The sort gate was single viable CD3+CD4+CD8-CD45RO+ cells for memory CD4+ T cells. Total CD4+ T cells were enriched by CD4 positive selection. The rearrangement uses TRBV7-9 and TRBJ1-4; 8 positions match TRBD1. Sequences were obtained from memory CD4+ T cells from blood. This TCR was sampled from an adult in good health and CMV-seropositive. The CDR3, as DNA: TGTGCCAGCAGCTTGGGACAGGCCTCTACAACTAATGAAAAACTGTTTTTT. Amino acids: CASSLGQASTTNEKLFF.